Described below is a single TCR beta chain sequence and its context. Its antigen is not yet known. No base-level quality is on record; no much larger clone is a single base apart. Reading the germline V gene (reference sequence) gives CDR1 SGHNT and CDR2 YYREEE. The CDR3 contains 14 residues, cysteine and phenylalanine counted. Left in the record is the CDR3 DNA by itself, 42 bases read in frame from the first base. V and J are truncated by 0 bases and 6 bases respectively, leaving an intervening sequence of 13 bases. The cohort consisted of 600 to 700 healthy bone marrow donors. Cohort members were all nominally healthy when sampled, although unrecorded immune exposures were likely present. The donor was CMV seropositive and was included in the group of 290 or so seropositive cohort members. A peripheral blood sample was provided by each donor, and peripheral blood mononuclear cells were used for TCR beta sequencing. Genomic DNA extraction from the blood cell samples was performed with the Qiagen DNeasy Blood Extraction Kit.

This entry comes from a study of cytomegalovirus exposure and HLA in healthy donors (dated by TCRdb to 2016 to 2017). Describing the broader study: In an earlier analysis of 450 to 750 of the donors, 250 to 300 Gb of sequence data and 117 million unique TCR beta sequences from 150 million to 200 million T cells were reported. About 320 gigabases of sequencing data and 78 million or so unique TCR sequences were included in an early release covering 550 to 800 HLA-typed donors. Among the approximately 400 genotyped donors, roughly 80% belonged to the genetic ancestry cluster associated with self-reported Caucasian donors. The study was designed to test whether signatures of past pathogen exposure could be identified by cataloging public T cell receptors. Using immunosequencing, the study profiled T cell repertoires from 500 to 800 subjects and related those repertoires to cytomegalovirus serostatus. Along with the approximately 700-subject first cohort, a separate validation cohort of around 110 different subjects was used. High-throughput TCR immunosequencing, statistical association of individual TCRs with disease status, and machine learning were combined to predict cytomegalovirus infection status. In a later analysis, previously published TCR beta repertoires from 550 to 700 donors were re-analyzed and high-resolution HLA genotyping was added so that TCR occurrence patterns could be studied. Rather than using new phenotypic data, the later analysis identified candidate immune exposures from TCR beta sequences and from how often those sequences occurred across donors. An earlier analysis of 587 of the donors used high-throughput TCR beta sequencing to judge whether each TCR beta V gene segment behaved as functional or pseudogenic. Donor age, sex, ethnicity and CMV serostatus were collected together with the repertoire data. Genome-wide SNP genotypes for about 55% of the roughly 670 donors were used in a later genetic analysis, which treated that subset as a discovery cohort. Every repertoire in the discovery cohort had been generated on one and the same sequencing platform. HLA typing covered class I and class II loci at four-digit resolution. Typing coverage varied by locus: about 620-630 donors for A, B, C, DRB1 and DQB1; roughly 560 for DQA1; 606 for DPA1; under 490 for DPB1. About five DR-DQ haplotypes were handled as single units for association and clustering because linkage in the cohort was strong. On average, 235,054 unique TCR beta nucleotide sequences were sequenced per donor among a few hundred genotyped donors of the cohort, with roughly 20% of those sequences being non-productive. Beyond this particular receptor, the publication reports: Specific HLA alleles were associated with some 15,000 TCR beta sequences at a false discovery rate of 0.05 in a later analysis. A further reported finding was that TCR beta sequences accurately predicted the HLA-A and HLA-B alleles for most subjects in the first cohort. The classifier was reported to diagnose cytomegalovirus status with high specificity and sensitivity in both the original cohort and the validation cohort. While some public TCRs were present in many individuals, most TCR sequences turned up only very rarely across donors. A later analysis reported that several top co-occurrence clusters appeared linked to parvovirus B19, influenza, CMV and Epstein-Barr virus. In a later genetic analysis, a missense DCLRE1C variant was associated with V-gene and J-gene trimming of TCR beta chains, and the association was replicated in an independent cohort. A group of highly shared sequence variants was considered likely to be a technical artifact of the sequencing pipeline. A total of 150 to 200 TCR beta chains were listed by the study as associated with cytomegalovirus. Because HLA typing was missing for some donors at each locus, association tests included only the typed subset. Strong co-occurrence of HLA alleles, especially DR and DQ, made assigning TCR associations to individual alleles difficult. According to the authors, the approach could potentially be generalized to other disease states and immunological phenotypes. In vitro tests confirmed that a few of the cytomegalovirus-associated TCR beta chains recognize cytomegalovirus antigens. Only TCR beta chains were sequenced in this cohort, and the absence of alpha or paired-chain data limited detectable features. In a later analysis, most CMV-associated TCR beta chains were found to appear HLA-restricted, with HLA associations seemingly driven largely by CMV exposure. In an earlier analysis of 587 of the donors, most TCR beta V segments appeared in productive rearrangements about 87% or about 30% of the time, broadly matching IMGT annotations. In a later analysis, HLA-associated TCR beta chains showed more clonal expansion and lower generation probabilities than non-associated chains that were equally common. The only immune exposure information available for the cohort was CMV serostatus. In a later analysis, the rate of TCR association differed among HLA loci, with DRB1 alleles having the most associated TCRs and HLA-C alleles having the fewest. Linkage disequilibrium might explain the correlated functional status among segregating V segments, but an unknown experimental factor could not be excluded. A later genetic analysis reported fewer N-insertions in productive TCRs among donors in an Asian-associated ancestry cluster than the roughly 670-donor mean. Sequencing depth was assumed to be roughly uniform across donors in the presence/absence analyses, though that assumption may not hold. Some IMGT-functional V segments, including TRBV6-2 and TRBV6-3, could not be told apart with the 87-base-pair reads, so those segments were excluded. Because counts were too low, seventeen rarely observed V segments, including chromosome 9 orphons, were excluded from the earlier analysis of several hundred of the donors.

Receptors were amplified or captured by the immunoSEQ multiplex PCR assay. For the multiplex PCR, a mixture combining 60 forward primers for TCR Vbeta segments and 13 reverse primers for TCR Jbeta segments was used. A multiplex PCR assay on genomic DNA amplified the CDR3 region of rearranged TCR beta genes. The amplified TCR beta libraries were sequenced on the Illumina HiSeq System as 87-base-pair reads. Under the source paper's analysis protocol: In a later analysis, tens of millions of unique TCR beta chains were counted across the approximately 640 repertoires, and roughly 11 million of these chains were shared by at least two donors. To remove PCR and sequencing errors, raw reads were error-corrected and collapsed into unique sequences using a nearest-neighbor algorithm that merged closely related sequences. To assign V, D and J gene segments, CDR3 sequences were aligned to IMGT reference sequences. Each retained sequence needed at least a six-nucleotide match to both a V gene segment and a J gene segment. Rearrangements were classified as productive when the CDR3 lacked stop codons and remained in frame with V and J, and all other rearrangements were classified as non-productive. Following IMGT convention, CDR3 was defined as the stretch from the second conserved V-encoded cysteine up to the conserved J-encoded phenylalanine. In an earlier analysis of roughly 610 of the donors, sequences lacking an unambiguous match to a single V gene segment were excluded. An earlier analysis of 550 to 650 of the donors classified V segments as functional when productive rearrangements were above 56.7% and as segregating when the standard deviation between donors was above 5%. A statistical classification framework was developed to diagnose cytomegalovirus status using the catalog of TCR beta chain sequences. V and J gene assignment, in a later analysis, came from comparing TCR nucleotide sequences with IMGT/GENE-DB human TR gene sequences. The TCRdist pipeline was used in a later analysis to assign CDR3 sequences and most-parsimonious VDJ recombination scenarios. In a later analysis, each TCR beta chain was defined by its CDR3 amino acid sequence together with its V-gene family, and reads lacking a unique V-gene family were excluded. To address suspected cross-contamination and a sequencing artifact, a later analysis removed a few hundred highly shared, low-generation-probability nucleotide sequences. In a later analysis, a clonal expansion index was calculated for each public chain from normalized within-repertoire ranks of inferred template counts. In a later analysis, generation probabilities were computed with a VDJ recombination model fitted to out-of-frame rearrangements, and the resulting probabilities were checked against IGoR. In a later analysis, hypergeometric tests were used to score TCR-TCR, TCR-HLA and TCR-CMV co-occurrence, with a repertoire-size bias correction applied to TCR pairs. A later analysis estimated false discovery rates by permuting HLA or CMV assignments 20 times. In a later analysis, co-occurring TCRs were grouped with DBSCAN, and TCRdist sequence similarity was added when clustering was performed within HLA-allele-positive subsets. Repertoires with fewer than 30,000 or more than 120,000 public chains, plus five repertoires with anomalous nucleotide sharing, were excluded from co-occurrence clustering. Entries here come from immuneACCESS through TCRdb and include only in-frame sequences with V and J called. Some clones fail to appear in such tables; in the studies checked, an unresolved V gene covers under half of the shortfall, and the cause of the remainder is unknown. That table gives V, J and clone size, and the DNA gave D and trimming. In this sample the table shows roughly 120,000 clones, around two thirds of which occur a single time. Together, the top ten hold 8% to 8.5% of the sample.

The sequence was collected from a woman aged 40-49 years in good health and CMV-seropositive. This chain is built from TRBV5-4 and TRBJ2-7; TRBD2 is a possible D gene, resting on 5 matching bases. The sample taken for sequencing was PBMCs. The DNA reads as follows: TGTGCCAGCAGCTTGGGGGGAATTCGGGGCGAGCAGTACTTC. Translation gives CASSLGGIRGEQYF.